This TCR beta chain was recovered during a study of blood T cell repertoires in COVID-19. Trimming took off 6 bases at V and 7 bases at J, with 15 bases between the two ends. Germline V gives CDR1 MRHNA, CDR2 SNTAGT. The CDR3 is 13 residues long. The method was immunoSEQ multiplex PCR; TCRdb's version includes in-frame clones alone and lacks a portion of them. The profile shows roughly 150,000 clones, around 84% of them singletons. Sequencing used PBMCs or T cells enriched from blood (not recorded which). The chain joins TRBV6-4 to TRBJ1-2; D gene uncertain. This sequence originates from a man aged 50 to 60 who had recovered from COVID-19. The CDR3 bases are TGTGCCAGCAGCCAGAACCCACGGGGTGGCTACACCTTC. Residues: CASSQNPRGGYTF.